Detailed here is one T cell receptor beta chain. The missing conserved phenylalanine or tryptophan at the end of this CDR3 makes a read error likely. This entry belongs to a study of tumor-infiltrating lymphocytes in primary liver carcinoma. The CDR3 covers 12 residues. The germline V and J ends were trimmed by 5 bases and 6 bases, with 10 bases remaining between them. Germline V gene sequence: CDR1 ENHRY, CDR2 SYGVKD. Co-extraction of both nucleic acids (RNA and DNA) used roughly 18-32 mg of unsorted bulk tissue. TCR beta cDNA was prepared out of 500 ng total RNA by means of a constant-region primer. Amplification in three nested multiplex PCR rounds with slightly modified ARM-PCR gave rise to TCR beta libraries. Primers for the first two PCR rounds were TRBV1-TRBV30 forward primers and a C-beta reverse primer (approximately 10 cycles per round). TCRdb re-called the multiplex PCR reads with MiXCR, one entry per CDR3 protein. Of 40,000 to 60,000 distinct CDR3 sequences in the sample, 70% to 80% are singletons; the top ten hold about 30%.

The gene calls are TRBV10-3 and TRBJ2-5; the D gene is possibly TRBD1 (5 bases). The receptor was derived from a man aged 40-49 years with primary liver carcinoma and hepatitis B virus infection. The sequencing input was liver tumor tissue from sampling region 3. Stated subset: tumor region T3, left-lateral pole. The CDR3 reads CAISPDKQTQYL. DNA of the CDR3: TGTGCCATCAGTCCGGACAAACAGACCCAGTACCTC.